A selection of T cell receptor beta chains follows, all from one sample in a study of blood T cells in healthy people across ages. TCRdb fed the 5' RACE reads into MiXCR, producing one record per CDR3 protein. Among around 940,000 distinct CDR3 sequences, roughly half were seen once, and the ten largest hold over 20%. Sequenced input: blood. These receptors were taken from a woman aged 60-75 years in good health. Both conserved end residues are part of each CDR3. Each record gives: clone size, J gene, D gene, V gene, CDR3 protein, CDR3 DNA. The D gene is left open where the match is weak. Expanded clones are given a class, and other clones once, few, many or no size at all.

-	TRBJ2-5	-	TRBV5-4	CASRNSLQETQYF	TGTGCCAGCAGAAACTCGCTTCAAGAGACCCAGTACTTC
-	TRBJ2-7	-	TRBV25-1	CASSEFVIQYF	TGTGCCAGCAGTGAATTTGTCATACAGTACTTC
-	TRBJ2-5	TRBD1	TRBV20-1	CSTTGTGGETQYF	TGCAGTACAACCGGGACAGGGGGAGAGACCCAGTACTTC
many	TRBJ2-3	TRBD1	TRBV29-1	CSATGTVRSTDTQYF	TGCAGCGCGACCGGGACAGTAAGAAGCACAGATACGCAGTATTTT
few	TRBJ2-7	TRBD2	TRBV5-1	CASSLEAGAGDEQYF	TGCGCCAGCAGCTTAGAAGCGGGAGCCGGCGACGAGCAGTACTTC
-	TRBJ2-7	-	TRBV7-8	CASSPLYNEQYF	TGTGCCAGCAGCCCCCTTTACAATGAGCAGTACTTC
-	TRBJ2-3	-	TRBV6-1	CASSVKNWGVTDTQYF	TGTGCCAGCAGTGTCAAAAACTGGGGGGTCACAGATACGCAGTATTTT
once	TRBJ2-7	-	TRBV7-8	CTSSPLRQGGAYEQYF	TGTACCAGCAGCCCACTAAGACAGGGAGGCGCCTACGAGCAGTACTTC
-	TRBJ1-2	-	TRBV5-1	CASSLEVENYGYTF	TGCGCCAGCAGCTTGGAAGTCGAGAACTATGGCTACACCTTC
few	TRBJ2-7	TRBD2	TRBV27	CASRGAGGTYEQYF	TGTGCCAGCAGGGGGGCGGGAGGCACCTACGAGCAGTACTTC
-	TRBJ2-1	-	TRBV4-1	CASSQDLGDSYPYEQFF	TGCGCCAGCAGCCAAGATCTAGGGGACTCCTACCCCTACGAGCAGTTCTTC
-	TRBJ1-4	-	TRBV4-1	CASSQASLNEKLFF	TGCGCCAGCAGCCAAGCCAGCCTTAATGAAAAACTGTTTTTT
-	TRBJ2-7	-	TRBV6-5	CASSYTDLTEQYF	TGTGCCAGCAGTTATACCGACTTAACGGAGCAGTACTTC
-	TRBJ2-1	-	TRBV12-3/TRBV12-4	CASSARYNEQFF	TGTGCCAGCAGTGCTAGATACAATGAGCAGTTCTTC
few	TRBJ2-7	-	TRBV4-3	CASSQVRGAFYEQYF	TGCGCCAGCAGCCAAGTAAGGGGGGCTTTCTACGAGCAGTACTTC
once	TRBJ2-3	-	TRBV5-5	CATRDARGPNTQYF	TGTGCCACCAGAGACGCCCGGGGCCCTAATACGCAGTATTTT
-	TRBJ2-5	-	TRBV4-2	CASSQSDSQETQYF	TGTGCCAGCAGCCAATCCGACAGTCAAGAGACCCAGTACTTC
-	TRBJ2-7	TRBD1	TRBV7-9	CASSFGTGNYEQYF	TGTGCCAGCAGCTTCGGGACAGGGAACTACGAGCAGTACTTC
-	TRBJ2-4	TRBD1	TRBV11-1	CASSLLGTGSREQYF	TGTGCCAGCAGCTTACTCGGGACAGGGTCAAGGGAGCAGTACTTC
few	TRBJ2-7	-	TRBV29-1	CSGRDTSSYEQYF	TGCAGCGGCCGGGACACCAGCTCCTACGAGCAGTACTTC
few	TRBJ2-4	-	TRBV3-1	CASSSPNVTRSSGAKNIQYF	TGTGCCAGCAGCTCCCCTAACGTAACTAGATCAAGCGGGGCCAAAAACATTCAGTACTTC
-	TRBJ2-3	-	TRBV11-1	CASSSIRTDTQYF	TGTGCCAGCAGCTCGATTAGAACAGATACGCAGTATTTT
-	TRBJ2-1	TRBD2	TRBV20-1	CSARVSREANEQFF	TGCAGTGCTAGAGTCTCGCGGGAGGCCAATGAGCAGTTCTTC
-	TRBJ1-1	-	TRBV10-3	CAIRRTAQGTEAFF	TGTGCCATCAGGAGGACAGCCCAAGGGACTGAAGCTTTCTTT
-	TRBJ1-2	-	TRBV28	CAIRTERNRDGYTF	TGTGCCATACGGACAGAGCGAAATCGGGATGGCTACACCTTC
once	TRBJ2-6	TRBD1	TRBV20-1	CSARGGQGPSGANVLTF	TGCAGTGCTAGGGGGGGACAGGGCCCCTCTGGGGCCAACGTCCTGACTTTC
-	TRBJ2-3	TRBD2	TRBV13	CASSSSGSPDTQYF	TGTGCCAGCAGTTCAAGCGGGAGCCCAGATACGCAGTATTTT
-	TRBJ2-3	-	TRBV3-1	CASSQDLGQKGPLSTDTQYF	TGTGCCAGCAGCCAAGACCTGGGACAAAAAGGTCCCCTTAGCACAGATACGCAGTATTTT
-	TRBJ2-6	TRBD2	TRBV6-5	CASSYSGRYSGANVLTF	TGTGCCAGCAGTTACAGCGGGAGATACTCTGGGGCCAACGTCCTGACTTTC
-	TRBJ2-3	-	TRBV4-1	CASSQASGSTDTQYF	TGCGCCAGCAGCCAAGCGTCGGGGAGCACAGATACGCAGTATTTT
-	TRBJ2-2	-	TRBV6-5	CATLEGGTNTGELFF	TGTGCCACGCTTGAGGGTGGAACGAACACCGGGGAGCTGTTTTTT
-	TRBJ2-1	-	TRBV24-1	CATSDGWDNEQFF	TGTGCCACCAGTGATGGATGGGACAATGAGCAGTTCTTC
many	TRBJ2-3	-	TRBV7-9	CASSLEALRGTQYF	TGTGCCAGCAGCTTAGAGGCGCTGCGAGGTACGCAGTATTTT
-	TRBJ2-3	-	TRBV20-1	CSATASGGGDTQYF	TGCAGTGCCACCGCTTCTGGAGGCGGAGATACGCAGTATTTT
-	TRBJ1-1	-	TRBV15	CATSDLRGRRNTEAFF	TGTGCCACCAGCGATCTTAGGGGACGAAGGAACACTGAAGCTTTCTTT
-	TRBJ1-2	TRBD1	TRBV28	CASSSRSYRDRDHYGYTF	TGTGCCAGCAGTTCTCGGTCGTACCGGGACAGGGATCACTATGGCTACACCTTC
-	TRBJ2-7	TRBD2	TRBV11-2	CASSLVFLAGAREQYF	TGTGCCAGCAGCTTAGTGTTTCTAGCGGGAGCGAGGGAGCAGTACTTC
-	TRBJ2-1	-	TRBV7-2	CASSLVTLGNPEQFF	TGTGCCAGCAGCTTAGTGACTCTTGGCAACCCCGAGCAGTTCTTC
-	TRBJ2-3	-	TRBV7-9	CASSSAPGHTQYF	TGTGCCAGCAGCTCTGCCCCGGGACATACGCAGTATTTT
few	TRBJ2-7	-	TRBV21-1	CASSKVGRALTGEYEQYF	TGTGCCAGCAGCAAAGTGGGGAGGGCTTTAACAGGGGAGTACGAGCAGTACTTC
few	TRBJ2-5	-	TRBV2	CASKSILETQYF	TGTGCCAGCAAAAGTATCTTGGAGACCCAGTACTTC
-	TRBJ2-5	TRBD1	TRBV5-1	CASSLHGTDQETQYF	TGCGCCAGCAGCTTACATGGGACAGACCAAGAGACCCAGTACTTC
few	TRBJ1-5	-	TRBV20-1	CSASLGFSNQPQHF	TGCAGTGCTAGCTTAGGATTTAGCAATCAGCCCCAGCATTTT
-	TRBJ2-7	TRBD1	TRBV2	CASSESGQGDQYF	TGTGCCAGCAGTGAATCGGGCCAGGGGGACCAGTACTTC
-	TRBJ1-2	-	TRBV7-9	CASSFVAGGGSYGYTF	TGTGCCAGCAGCTTTGTGGCAGGAGGGGGATCCTATGGCTACACCTTC
-	TRBJ2-2	TRBD2	TRBV7-2	CASSLYPGGLAGINTGELFF	TGTGCCAGCAGCTTATACCCCGGTGGACTAGCGGGAATAAACACCGGGGAGCTGTTTTTT
-	TRBJ1-5	-	TRBV6-2/TRBV6-3	CASSPVVSQLRGNQPQHF	TGTGCCAGCAGTCCGGTGGTCAGCCAACTTAGGGGCAATCAGCCCCAGCATTTT
few	TRBJ2-5	-	TRBV29-1	CSVAGWRGHNEQYF	TGCAGCGTTGCCGGTTGGAGGGGACACAATGAGCAGTACTTC
-	TRBJ1-5	-	TRBV20-1	CSARDLGGRGTKGNQPQHF	TGCAGTGCTAGAGACCTAGGTGGCAGGGGCACAAAAGGCAATCAGCCCCAGCATTTT
-	TRBJ2-3	TRBD2	TRBV6-4	CASSDSWTSGRPDTDTQYF	TGTGCCAGCAGTGACTCTTGGACTAGCGGGAGGCCTGACACAGATACGCAGTATTTT
few	TRBJ2-3	-	TRBV12-3/TRBV12-4	CASSPRARGKTQYF	TGTGCCAGCAGTCCCCGGGCGCGGGGAAAGACGCAGTATTTT
-	TRBJ1-5	-	TRBV6-1	CASILMPGRAGLGNQPQHF	TGTGCCAGCATCCTAATGCCCGGCAGGGCGGGCCTGGGCAATCAGCCCCAGCATTTT
-	TRBJ1-6	-	TRBV6-5	CASSDRTHAGSPLHF	TGTGCCAGCAGTGACAGGACCCACGCGGGTTCACCCCTCCACTTT
once	TRBJ1-1	-	TRBV7-2	CASSYQGPVAGEAFF	TGTGCCAGCAGCTACCAGGGCCCTGTGGCTGGGGAAGCTTTCTTT
once	TRBJ1-1	-	TRBV7-2	CASSFGDGTFAFF	TGTGCCAGCAGCTTTGGGGACGGGACGTTTGCTTTCTTT
few	TRBJ1-4	-	TRBV12-3/TRBV12-4	CASSPRGGKEKLFF	TGTGCCAGCAGCCCCCGGGGGGGGAAGGAAAAACTGTTTTTT
-	TRBJ2-5	TRBD2	TRBV20-1	CSASPTSGRGWETQYF	TGCAGTGCTAGCCCGACTAGCGGGAGAGGTTGGGAGACCCAGTACTTC
-	TRBJ1-5	-	TRBV7-2	CASSSGVSNQPQHF	TGTGCCAGCAGCTCTGGGGTTAGCAATCAGCCCCAGCATTTT
-	TRBJ2-7	-	TRBV9	CASIPRQDSRREQYF	TGTGCCAGCATCCCCCGGCAGGACTCCAGGCGGGAGCAGTACTTC
-	TRBJ1-6	-	TRBV7-6	CASSLGDQDRGSPLHF	TGTGCCAGCAGCTTAGGGGATCAAGACAGAGGGTCACCCCTCCACTTT